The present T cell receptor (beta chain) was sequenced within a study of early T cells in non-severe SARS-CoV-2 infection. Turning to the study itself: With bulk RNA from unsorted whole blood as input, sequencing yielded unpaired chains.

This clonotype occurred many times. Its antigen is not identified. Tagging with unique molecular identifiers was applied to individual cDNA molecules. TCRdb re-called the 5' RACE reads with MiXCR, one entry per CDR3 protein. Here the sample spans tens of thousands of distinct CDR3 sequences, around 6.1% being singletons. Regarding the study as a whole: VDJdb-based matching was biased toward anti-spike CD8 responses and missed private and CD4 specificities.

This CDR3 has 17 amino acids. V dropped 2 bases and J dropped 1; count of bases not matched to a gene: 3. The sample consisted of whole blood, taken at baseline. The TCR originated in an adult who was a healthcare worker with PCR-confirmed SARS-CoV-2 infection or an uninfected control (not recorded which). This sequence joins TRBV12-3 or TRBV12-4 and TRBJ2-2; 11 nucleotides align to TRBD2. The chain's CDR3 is CASSLLTSGGNTGELFF. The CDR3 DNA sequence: TGTGCCAGCAGTTTACTAACTAGCGGGGGGAACACCGGGGAGCTGTTTTTT.